One T cell receptor beta chain is described in this entry. Its antigen remains unidentified. No clone much larger than this one lies a single base away; base qualities are absent. Whole blood was collected in K2EDTA tubes by collaborating institutions according to the institutions' own protocols. For TCRbeta analysis, collaborator samples were shipped as frozen whole blood, as isolated PBMCs, or as DNA extracted from either sample type. These data belong to a study of blood T cell repertoires in COVID-19 (dated by TCRdb to 2020 to 2022). Background for the entire study: The collaborator samples originated in the United States, Italy and Spain and spanned the acute and convalescent phases of COVID-19. Sample metadata almost always included a de-identified subject ID, COVID-19 status, age in years and sex. Samples came from the ongoing ImmuneRACE study (first 160 participants) plus 1,254 subjects from 6 global collaborators. The repertoires were released in a freely available public database meant as a resource for research on the immune response to SARS-CoV-2. Deeply sampled blood TCRbeta repertoires from subjects exposed to, actively infected with, or recovered from COVID-19 were included in the dataset. HLA class I and class II types, where available, came from metadata supplied by the sample provider rather than from assay-based typing. The prospective study material was composed of cDNA or gDNA derived from T cells, B-cell-depleted T cells, or PBMCs. Beyond this particular receptor, the publication reports: Clinical and demographic metadata were provided uncurated, with the amount varying by source and participant.

The immunoSEQ Assay, a bias-controlled multiplex PCR, was used to amplify TCRbeta CDR3 regions from genomic DNA. The source study handled its data this way. Nucleated cell counts per sample were estimated from amplification of reference gene primers within the assay. To quantify the absolute abundance of each unique TCRbeta CDR3 rearrangement, sequence reads were collapsed and filtered. Productive Simpson clonality was computed per sample as the square root of Simpson's diversity index over productive rearrangements. Imported from immuneACCESS, the table was reduced by TCRdb to in-frame sequences with V and J called. These copies leave out some clones; in studies compared against another copy, an unresolved V gene accounts for under half, and the cause of the remainder is not known. V and J calls and clone size are given by that table; D and trimming were obtained from the DNA. The sample has 310,000 or so clones on record, around nine tenths of them singletons. Approximately 4% of the sample goes to the ten largest clones.

The receptor's source is a woman aged 45-60 years with active or convalescent COVID-19. Sample: peripheral blood.

The CDR3 here reads CASSLGGRYNEQFF. The DNA sequence reads TGTGCCAGCAGCTTGGGTGGGAGGTACAATGAGCAGTTCTTC. The chain joins TRBV5-4 to TRBJ2-1; the D gene is perhaps TRBD2, from 6 matching bases. The CDR3 goes from the cysteine to the phenylalanine over 14 residues. Of the read, only the CDR3 DNA is kept; its 42 bases are in frame from base 1. CDR1 and CDR2, looked up from the germline V gene (reference sequence), are SGHNT and YYREEE. At the junction V is shortened by 0 bases and J by 4 bases, with 8 bases in between.